This passage covers 18 T cell receptor beta chains from one sample sequenced in a study of a mutant IDH1 vaccine in newly diagnosed glioma. Time point reported: week 35, safety follow-up. Vaccination used 300 ug of mutant IDH1 20-mer peptide per dose, with topical imiquimod. This table comes from immunoSEQ multiplex PCR, and its TCRdb copy is limited to in-frame clones, with some not included. Among approximately 44,000 clones listed, approximately 80% were seen once. Their antigens are not known. This specimen was PBMCs, taken from a glioma patient whose treatment included an IDH1 peptide vaccine. Every receptor here comes from a man aged 35-49 years with glioma.

The V gene is TRBV7-2, the J gene TRBJ2-1, with D tentatively TRBD1 (5 bases). The CDR3 sequence is 13 residues long. Trimming left V 5 bases short and J 4 bases short, with 9 bases between. Germline V gene lookup returns CDR1 SGHTA and CDR2 FQGNSA. The CDR3 DNA sequence: TGTGCCAGCAGCACAGACAGATACAATGAGCAGTTCTTC. Translation gives CASSTDRYNEQFF.

This sequence joins TRBV11-2 and TRBJ1-1; the D is unclear. This CDR3 is built from 13 residues. The germline V and J ends were trimmed by 5 bases and 3 bases, with 10 bases remaining between them. Per the germline V gene, CDR1 is SGHAT and CDR2 is FQNNGV. CDR3 residues: CASSQMLYTEAFF. The CDR3 DNA reads as TGTGCCAGCAGCCAAATGCTGTACACTGAAGCTTTCTTT.

The chain couples TRBV27 to TRBJ2-6; 9 bases map to TRBD1. The CDR3 extends over 16 amino acids. Losses at the gene ends were 6 bases for V and 4 bases for J; bases not matched to a gene: 7. The germline gives CDR1 MNHEY, CDR2 SMNVEV (reference sequence). CDR3 coding DNA: TGTGCCAGCAGCCCGGACAGGGGTAGGGGGGCCAACGTCCTGACTTTC. Translation: CASSPDRGRGANVLTF. Looking up the rest from reference TRBV27 and TRBJ2-6 gives the full variable domain: EAQVTQNPRYLITVTGKKLTVTCSQNMNHEYMSWYRQDPGLGLRQIYYSMNVEVTDKGDVPEGYKVSRKEKRNFPLILESPSPNQTSLYFCASSPDRGRGANVLTFGAGSRLTVL.

The rearrangement links TRBV5-6 to TRBJ2-5, with TRBD1 matching over 7 bases. The end of the DNA is better explained by TRBJ2-7, so the J call may be wrong. The CDR3 has 12 residues. Germline loops: CDR1 SGHDT, CDR2 YYEEEE. CDR3 residues: CASSMGQYEQYF. The CDR3 nucleotides are TGTGCCAGCAGCATGGGACAGTACGAGCAGTACTTC.

J is TRBJ2-5 and V is TRBV9, with D possibly matching TRBD1 (6 bases). CDR3 length: 15 amino acids. V was clipped by 4 bases and J by 4 bases, with 17 bases between them. Looked up from germline, CDR1 is SGDLS and CDR2 is YYNGEE. CDR3 in DNA: TGTGCCAGCAGCCTGACAGGTGCCCCCCCAGAGACCCAGTACTTC. Translation gives CASSLTGAPPETQYF.

This sequence joins TRBV27 and TRBJ2-7; 12 bases line up with TRBD2. With V trimmed by 4 bases and J by 3 bases, 4 bases remained unmatched. The CDR3 runs to 15 residues. Germline assignment: CDR1 MNHEY and CDR2 SMNVEV (reference sequence). The CDR3 is CASSSLAGGIYEQYV. For the CDR3, the DNA is TGTGCCAGCAGTTCACTAGCGGGAGGCATCTACGAGCAGTACGTC.

This sequence joins TRBV9 and TRBJ1-3; a weak D match, TRBD1 (5 bases). Trimming took 1 base from V and 3 from J, leaving 8 bases between them. CDR1 and CDR2 from the germline V gene are SGDLS and YYNGEE. This CDR3 is built from 14 residues. The CDR3 is CASSVQGVGNTIYF. The DNA of the CDR3 is TGTGCCAGCAGCGTACAAGGGGTTGGAAACACCATATATTTT.

This clone was detected a few times. This chain links TRBV9 with TRBJ1-2; TRBD1 might be the D (5 bases). Trimming shortened V by 2 bases and J by 8 bases, and 13 bases separated the two germline ends. The germline V gene encodes CDR1 SGDLS and CDR2 YYNGEE. This CDR3 has 13 amino acids. This CDR3 reads CASSVGGISGYTF. DNA of the CDR3: TGTGCCAGCAGCGTCGGGGGGATCAGCGGCTACACCTTC. The full variable domain, in which reference TRBV9 and TRBJ1-2 provide the parts outside the CDR3, is DSGVTQTPKHLITATGQRVTLRCSPRSGDLSVYWYQQSLDQGLQFLIQYYNGEERAKGNILERFSAQQFPDLHSELNLSSLELGDSALYFCASSVGGISGYTFGSGTRLTVV.

Only one count was recorded for this clone. The V gene is TRBV9, the J gene TRBJ2-4, with 9 bases aligning to TRBD1. Germline V CDR1 and CDR2: SGDLS, YYNGEE. This CDR3 is 17 amino acids long. Trimming removed 3 bases from V and 2 bases from J; junction bases left unmatched: 9. The CDR3 DNA reads as TGTGCCAGCAGCGCCGGGACAGGGACCGTCCCCAAAAACATTCAGTACTTC. Its translation is CASSAGTGTVPKNIQYF.

This clone was seen only once. The rearrangement uses TRBV11-2 and TRBJ2-2; 8 nucleotides match TRBD1. Trimming removed 5 bases from V and 6 bases from J; junction bases left unmatched: 11. CDR1 and CDR2 (germline): SGHAT, FQNNGV. The CDR3 spans 16 residues. CDR3 residues: CASSPLFRTGSGELFF. The CDR3 DNA sequence: TGTGCCAGCAGCCCCCTTTTCCGGACAGGGTCCGGGGAGCTGTTTTTT. The complete variable domain, with remaining parts taken from reference TRBV11-2 and TRBJ2-2, reads EAGVAQSPRYKIIEKRQSVAFWCNPISGHATLYWYQQILGQGPKLLIQFQNNGVVDDSQLPKDRFSAERLKGVDSTLKIQPAKLEDSAVYLCASSPLFRTGSGELFFGEGSRLTVL.

The chain is built from TRBV11-2 and TRBJ1-1; 7 bases are a match to TRBD1. This CDR3 is built from 15 residues. Germline V CDR1 and CDR2: SGHAT, FQNNGV. The junction had 9 bases not matched to a gene; V was cut back by 5 bases and J by 3 bases. The CDR3 is CASSLGTVMDTEAFF. The CDR3 DNA follows: TGTGCCAGCAGCCTCGGGACAGTTATGGACACTGAAGCTTTCTTT.

J is TRBJ1-2 and V is TRBV7-8; D uncertain. The CDR3 is 15 amino acids. The germline V gene encodes CDR1 SGHVS and CDR2 FQNEAQ. V lost 3 bases and J 2 bases, leaving 13 bases between the germline ends. The CDR3 loop is CASSLAGFGNYGYTF. In DNA, the CDR3 is TGTGCCAGCAGCTTGGCCGGGTTCGGAAACTATGGCTACACCTTC. Based on the CDR3 plus reference TRBV7-8 and TRBJ1-2, the full variable domain is GAGVSQSPRYKVAKRGQDVALRCDPISGHVSLFWYQQALGQGPEFLTYFQNEAQLDKSGLPSDRFFAERPEGSVSTLKIQRTQQEDSAVYLCASSLAGFGNYGYTFGSGTRLTVV.

This chain connects TRBV5-7 to TRBJ1-4; 9 bases map to TRBD1. TRBV5-7 is an ORF; its function is uncertain. This CDR3 is built from 16 residues. Trimming took 0 bases from V and 5 from J; bases not matched to a gene: 5. This CDR3 is CASSLAMGQGNEKLFF. The CDR3 DNA follows: TGTGCCAGCAGCTTGGCCATGGGACAGGGAAATGAAAAACTGTTTTTT.

This clone was found a few times. The chain carries TRBV11-2 and TRBJ1-1; D call uncertain. CDR1 and CDR2 (germline): SGHAT, FQNNGV. V lost 1 base and J lost 1, with 7 bases in between. This CDR3 has 14 amino acids. CDR3 sequence (DNA): TGTGCCAGCAGCTTAGGGCTGGGGAACACTGAAGCTTTCTTT. It encodes CASSLGLGNTEAFF.

This sequence joins TRBV19 and TRBJ1-3; D perhaps matches TRBD1 (5 bases). The CDR3 extends over 15 amino acids. The germline V and J ends were trimmed by 2 bases and 2 bases, with 10 bases remaining between them. CDR1 is LNHDA and CDR2 is SQIVND in the germline V gene (reference sequence). DNA for the CDR3: TGTGCCAGTAGTATACAGGGCCAACCTGGAAACACCATATATTTT. Amino acids: CASSIQGQPGNTIYF.

For this clone: Compared with germline, one end of the junction differs, possibly owing to a read error. V is TRBV5-4 and J is TRBJ2-3; 11 bases map to TRBD2. The CDR3 covers 16 residues. Germline loops: CDR1 SGHNT, CDR2 YYREEE (reference sequence). The CDR3 nucleotides read TGTGCCAGCAGCTTACGACTAGCGGGGATCACAAATACGCAGTATTTT. It yields the protein CASSLRLAGITNTQYF.

The sample holds a few counts of this clone. The chain joins TRBV6-6 to TRBJ2-5, with a possible D match to TRBD1 (6 bases). V lost 6 bases and J 7 bases, leaving 12 bases between the germline ends. The CDR3 consists of 12 residues. Germline lookup yields CDR1 MNHNY and CDR2 SVGAGI (reference sequence). CDR3 nucleotide sequence: TGTGCCAGCAGAGGGGGAACAGGGACCCAGTACTTC. This encodes CASRGGTGTQYF.

The V and J genes are TRBV25-1 and TRBJ1-1; 7 bases agree with TRBD1. The V gene's germline CDR1 is MGHDK and CDR2 SYGVNS. J was trimmed by 1 base and V by 6 bases; bases with no gene match: 2. The length of the CDR3 is 13 residues. The CDR3, as DNA: TGTGCCAGCAGGGGACAGCCGAACACTGAAGCTTTCTTT. It specifies CASRGQPNTEAFF.